The 4 T cell receptor beta chains presented below share a single source sample, sequenced in a study of blood T cell repertoires in COVID-19. TCRdb keeps only in-frame clones here, not all; method: immunoSEQ multiplex PCR. The sample includes 430,000 or so clones, 70% to 90% of them seen just once. Sequenced: PBMCs or T cells enriched from blood (not recorded which). These receptors were taken from a young woman who had been exposed to COVID-19.

The chain recombines TRBV30 with TRBJ1-1; D not certain. Trimming left V 1 base short and J 3 bases short, with 9 bases between. The CDR3 length is 13 residues. Germline CDR1 is GTSNPN and CDR2 is SVGIG (reference sequence). Written as DNA, the CDR3 is TGTGCCTGGAGTGGGACTGCATACACTGAAGCTTTCTTT. Its translation: CAWSGTAYTEAFF.

The rearrangement links TRBV18 to TRBJ1-1, with 7 bases lining up with TRBD1. Per the germline V gene, CDR1 is KGHSH and CDR2 is LQKENI. This CDR3 region has 15 residues. V lost 1 base and J lost 1; bases outside the gene matches: 3. Written as DNA, the CDR3 is TGTGCCAGCTCACCACTGGACAGGCCGAACACTGAAGCTTTCTTT. It specifies CASSPLDRPNTEAFF.

The gene calls are TRBV3-1 (or the pseudogene TRBV3-2) and TRBJ2-7, with 8 positions matching TRBD2. V was pared by 1 base and J by 3 bases, with 14 bases of the junction left unmatched. The CDR3 is 18 residues long. Germline lookup yields CDR1 LGHDT and CDR2 YNNKEL (reference sequence). The CDR3 sequence: CASSQARRGSGAHYEQYF. The CDR3 DNA is TGTGCCAGCAGCCAAGCCCGCCGGGGTAGCGGGGCCCACTACGAGCAGTACTTC.

The chain is built from TRBV28 and TRBJ1-1, with D hard to call. Germline loops: CDR1 MDHEN, CDR2 SYDVKM. The CDR3 length is 12 residues. V shed 6 bases and J shed 5 bases, with 10 bases lying between them. The CDR3 spells CASRQPGTEAFF. The DNA of the CDR3 is TGTGCCAGCAGGCAACCGGGTACTGAAGCTTTCTTT.